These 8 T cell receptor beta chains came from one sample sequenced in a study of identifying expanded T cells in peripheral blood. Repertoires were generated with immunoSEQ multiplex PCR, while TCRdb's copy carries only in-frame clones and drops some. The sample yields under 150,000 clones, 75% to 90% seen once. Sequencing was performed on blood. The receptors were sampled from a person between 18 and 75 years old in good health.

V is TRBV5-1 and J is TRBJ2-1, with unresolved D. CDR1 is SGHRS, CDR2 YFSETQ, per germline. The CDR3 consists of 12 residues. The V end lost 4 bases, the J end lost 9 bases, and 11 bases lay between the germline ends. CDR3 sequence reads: CASSPPGVEQFF. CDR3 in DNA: TGCGCCAGCAGCCCCCCCGGAGTTGAGCAGTTCTTC.

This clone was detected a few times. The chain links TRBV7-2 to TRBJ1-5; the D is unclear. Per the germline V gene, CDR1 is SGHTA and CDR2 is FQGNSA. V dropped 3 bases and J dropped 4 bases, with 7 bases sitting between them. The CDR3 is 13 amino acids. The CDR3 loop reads CASSFQLNQPQHF. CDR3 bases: TGTGCCAGCAGCTTCCAATTAAATCAGCCCCAGCATTTT.

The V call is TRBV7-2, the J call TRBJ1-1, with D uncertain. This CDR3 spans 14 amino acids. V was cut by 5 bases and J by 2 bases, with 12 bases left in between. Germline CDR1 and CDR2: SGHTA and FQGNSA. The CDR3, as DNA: TGTGCCAGCAGCCTAAATAGGGTCAACACTGAAGCTTTCTTT. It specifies CASSLNRVNTEAFF.

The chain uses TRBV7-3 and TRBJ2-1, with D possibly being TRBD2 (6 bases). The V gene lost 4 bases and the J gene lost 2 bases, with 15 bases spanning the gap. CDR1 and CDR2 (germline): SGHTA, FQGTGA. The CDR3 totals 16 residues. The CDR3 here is CASSSSLWGAYNEQFF. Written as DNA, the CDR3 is TGTGCCAGCAGCTCCTCCCTATGGGGGGCCTACAATGAGCAGTTCTTC.

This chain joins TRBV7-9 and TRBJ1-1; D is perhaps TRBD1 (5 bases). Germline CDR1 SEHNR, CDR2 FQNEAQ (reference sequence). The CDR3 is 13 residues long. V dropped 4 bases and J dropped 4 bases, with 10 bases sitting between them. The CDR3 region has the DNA TGTGCCAGCAGCTCCCGGGACGGCACTGAAGCTTTCTTT. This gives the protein CASSSRDGTEAFF.

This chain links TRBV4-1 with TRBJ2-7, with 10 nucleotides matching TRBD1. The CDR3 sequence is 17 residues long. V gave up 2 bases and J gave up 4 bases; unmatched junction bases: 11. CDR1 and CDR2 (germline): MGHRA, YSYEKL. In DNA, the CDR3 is TGCGCCAGCAGCCAAACAGACAGGGGGCATATATGGTACGAGCAGTACTTC. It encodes CASSQTDRGHIWYEQYF.

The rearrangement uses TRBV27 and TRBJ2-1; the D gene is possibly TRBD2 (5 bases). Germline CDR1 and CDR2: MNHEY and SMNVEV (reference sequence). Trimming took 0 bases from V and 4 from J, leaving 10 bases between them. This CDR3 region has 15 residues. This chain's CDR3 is CASSLSSGEYNEQFF. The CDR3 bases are TGTGCCAGCAGTTTATCGAGCGGAGAATACAATGAGCAGTTCTTC.

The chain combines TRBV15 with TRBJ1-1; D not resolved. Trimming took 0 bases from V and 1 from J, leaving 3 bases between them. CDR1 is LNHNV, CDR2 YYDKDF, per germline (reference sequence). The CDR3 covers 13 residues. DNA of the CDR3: TGTGCCACCAGCAGAGAAGGGAACACTGAAGCTTTCTTT. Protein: CATSREGNTEAFF.